The 31 T cell receptor beta chains below all came from one sample that was sequenced in a study of regulatory T cells in long-lasting Graves disease. Time point specified: newly diagnosed GD, antithyroid drugs for less than 3 months. PBMC RNA served as the TCR library source. Researchers made TCR beta libraries by using iRepertoire HTBI primers and running Arm-PCR on CDR3 regions. TCRdb reprocessed the multiplex PCR reads via MiXCR and lists one record per CDR3 protein. The table shows over 200,000 distinct CDR3 sequences, with about 17% occurring only once. The sample was also reused in another study, on T cells in Graves' hyperthyroidism and ophthalmopathy.

This sample comprised peripheral blood mononuclear cells (PBMCs), obtained at new diagnosis, from a patient treated with antithyroid drugs. The receptor set was obtained from a woman in her 30s with Graves disease.

This chain connects TRBV5-8 to TRBJ2-7; D ambiguous. The CDR3 length is 14 residues. In germline, CDR1 is SGHTS, CDR2 YDEGEE. V lost 0 bases and J 2 bases, leaving 9 bases between the germline ends. CDR3 bases: TGTGCCAGCAGCTTGGAAGACGGAACCTACGAGCAGTACTTC. It translates to CASSLEDGTYEQYF.

This chain links TRBV11-2 with TRBJ2-7; 10 bases match TRBD1. CDR3 size: 15 residues. The V and J ends lost 4 bases and 6 bases, in that order; junction bases with no gene match: 9. CDR1 is SGHAT, CDR2 FQNNGV, per germline. CDR3 DNA sequence: TGTGCCAGCAGCTCCCCCCGGGACAGGGGAGGCGAGCAGTACTTC. Protein sequence: CASSSPRDRGGEQYF.

The rearrangement links TRBV10-3 to TRBJ2-6; TRBD1 aligns across 9 bases. V trimming: 8 bases; J trimming: 1 base; junction bases outside the gene matches: 3. CDR3 length: 15 amino acids. Germline V gene lookup returns CDR1 ENHRY and CDR2 SYGVKD. This CDR3 reads CAISDRGSGANVLTF. CDR3 DNA sequence: TGTGCCATCTCGGACAGGGGATCTGGGGCCAACGTCCTGACTTTC.

This clonotype showed up many times. The DNA of the CDR3 is TGCGCCAGCAGCCAAGAAAGGGGTCAGCCCCAGCATTTT. Amino acid sequence: CASSQERGQPQHF. This sequence joins TRBV5-1 and TRBJ1-5, with D possibly being TRBD1 (5 bases). Trimming removed 4 bases from V and 6 bases from J, with 11 bases in between. The CDR3 loop spans 13 amino acids. Germline V gene lookup returns CDR1 SGHRS and CDR2 YFSETQ.

In its sample, this clonotype was seen many times. The chain employs TRBV20-1 and TRBJ1-1; no firm D call. CDR1 is DFQATT, CDR2 SNEGSKA, per germline (reference sequence). Trimming removed 0 bases from V and 0 bases from J, with 11 bases in between. CDR3 length: 15 residues. Written as DNA, the CDR3 is TGCAGTGCTAGAGATGACGGTAGGATGAACACTGAAGCTTTCTTT. Its translation is CSARDDGRMNTEAFF.

The table lists this clonotype with a few counts. The rearrangement links TRBV6-1 to TRBJ1-5, with no clear D. Germline V gene sequence: CDR1 MNHNS, CDR2 SASEGT. Trimming removed 6 bases at V and 6 bases at J, with 15 bases between. The length of the CDR3 is 14 residues. CDR3 nucleotides: TGTGCCAGCAGGAGTTCAATCTGGGGTCAGCCCCAGCATTTT. It specifies CASRSSIWGQPQHF.

This clonotype was counted ten times or more. The chain combines TRBV18 with TRBJ2-1; possible D gene TRBD2, 5 bases. This CDR3 has 13 residues. Germline V gene lookup returns CDR1 KGHSH and CDR2 LQKENI. V lost 4 bases and J lost 5, with 9 bases in between. CDR3 nucleotides: TGTGCCAGCTCACGGAGGACCGACAATGAGCAGTTCTTC. Its translation: CASSRRTDNEQFF.

This clonotype was found many times. The chain has TRBV5-1 and TRBJ2-1; 7 bases are shared with TRBD1. CDR1 is SGHRS and CDR2 is YFSETQ in the germline V gene. Trimming cost V 0 bases and J 4 bases; bases outside gene matches: 1. The CDR3 covers 14 residues. This CDR3 reads CASSLEGQYNEQFF. CDR3 nucleotide sequence: TGCGCCAGCAGCTTGGAGGGACAGTACAATGAGCAGTTCTTC.

This clonotype was picked up a small number of times. The rearrangement joins TRBV19 to TRBJ1-1; 7 bases map to TRBD1. CDR3 size: 14 residues. Trimming at V came to 3 bases and at J to 3 bases, leaving 4 bases not matched to a gene. CDR1 LNHDA and CDR2 SQIVND come from the germline V gene (reference sequence). In DNA, the CDR3 is TGTGCCAGTAGTATCGACAGGGAGGACACTGAAGCTTTCTTT. It is translated as CASSIDREDTEAFF.

This clonotype was found many times. In nucleotides, the CDR3 is TGCAGTGCTTGGAGCAGGGGACAGCCCCAGCATTTT. Residues: CSAWSRGQPQHF. The V and J genes are TRBV20-1 and TRBJ1-5, with D possibly matching TRBD1 (6 bases). V gave up 5 bases and J gave up 7 bases, with 12 bases separating them. This CDR3 comprises 12 residues. Germline V lookup: CDR1 DFQATT, CDR2 SNEGSKA (reference sequence).

This clonotype was seen at least ten times. The chain uses TRBV5-1 and TRBJ1-1; no reliable D call. Germline assignment: CDR1 SGHRS and CDR2 YFSETQ. This CDR3 contains 14 residues. V was cut by 1 base and J by 0 bases, with 7 bases left in between. The CDR3 bases are TGCGCCAGCAGCTTGAGTGCAGTGAACACTGAAGCTTTCTTT. It translates to CASSLSAVNTEAFF.

This clonotype was counted ten times or more. J is TRBJ1-2 and V is TRBV12-3 or TRBV12-4; possibly TRBD1 for D (6 bases). V was pared by 7 bases and J by 6 bases, with 12 bases between. This CDR3 has 12 residues. The CDR3 region is CASTDEGDGYTF. In nucleotides, the CDR3 is TGTGCCAGCACGGACGAGGGGGATGGCTACACCTTC.

This clonotype was seen repeatedly, ten times or more. The genes are TRBV14 and TRBJ2-5, with a weak D call TRBD1 (6 bases). The V gene's germline CDR1 is SGHDN and CDR2 FVKESK. Trimming removed 4 bases at V and 1 base at J, with 16 bases between. This CDR3 is built from 16 residues. The DNA of the CDR3 is TGTGCCAGCAGCCTCAGACAGGCAGCCCTCCAAGAGACCCAGTACTTC. It yields the protein CASSLRQAALQETQYF.

This clonotype came up a few times. The rearrangement joins TRBV12-3 or TRBV12-4 to TRBJ1-2; D ambiguous. The CDR3 totals 14 residues. Trimming shortened V by 2 bases and J by 4 bases, and 11 bases separated the two germline ends. For the CDR3, the DNA is TGTGCCAGCAGTTTACATTCTGGACCCTATGGCTACACCTTC. Residues: CASSLHSGPYGYTF.

The sample holds many counts of this clonotype. The chain recombines TRBV29-1 with TRBJ2-1; 9 nucleotides match TRBD1. The V segment lost 5 bases and the J segment 9 bases; nucleotides outside the gene matches: 8. Germline CDR1 reads SQVTM; CDR2 reads ANQGSEA. The CDR3 runs to 13 residues. DNA for the CDR3: TGCAGCGTTAACAGGGGGCTGGTTGGTGAGCAGTTCTTC. Translating gives CSVNRGLVGEQFF.

This clonotype showed up many times. This chain links TRBV6-1 with TRBJ1-5; D gene uncertain. CDR3 length: 13 amino acids. The germline V and J ends were trimmed by 5 bases and 8 bases, with 13 bases remaining between them. CDR1 and CDR2 from the germline V gene are MNHNS and SASEGT. DNA of the CDR3: TGTGCCAGCAGTCCCACCCGGTTGGAGCCCCAGCATTTT. Amino acids: CASSPTRLEPQHF.

This clonotype occurred many times. The rearrangement uses TRBV20-1 and TRBJ2-1; 12 bases match TRBD2. With 3 bases clipped from V and 10 bases from J, the junction kept 10 bases outside the gene matches. CDR3 size: 15 residues. Germline-derived CDR1 and CDR2 are DFQATT and SNEGSKA (reference sequence). The DNA for the CDR3 is TGCAGTGCTAGGCCACTAGCGGGGGGCCCAAGGGAGCAGTTCTTC. Its protein product is CSARPLAGGPREQFF.

The table lists this clonotype with a count of one. The DNA for the CDR3 is TGTGCCAGCTCACCAGGACAGGGTACCACTGAAGCTTTCTTT. Translating gives CASSPGQGTTEAFF. The genes are TRBV18 and TRBJ1-1, with 8 positions matching TRBD1. In germline, CDR1 is KGHSH, CDR2 LQKENI. The CDR3 consists of 14 residues. V dropped 2 bases and J dropped 4; count of bases not matched to a gene: 3.

This clonotype occurred many times. The V gene is TRBV6-2 or TRBV6-3, the J gene TRBJ2-3, with 9 bases that match TRBD2. J gave up 4 bases and V 2 bases, and 10 bases lay outside the gene matches. This CDR3 spans 17 amino acids. Germline V gene data show CDR1 as MNHEY and CDR2 as SVGEGT. CDR3 residues: CASSYDPKRGDADTQYF. CDR3 nucleotides: TGTGCCAGCAGTTACGACCCGAAGCGGGGGGACGCAGATACGCAGTATTTT.

Only one count was recorded for this clonotype. At one end the junction does not follow the germline gene, possibly because of a read error. The chain recombines TRBV7-8 with TRBJ2-1; TRBD2 agrees at 9 bases. Per the germline V gene, CDR1 is SGHVS and CDR2 is FQNEAQ. This CDR3 spans 17 amino acids. The CDR3 DNA is TGTGCCAGCAGCTTTATGGAAGCTGGGAGCGGGGGGAATGAGCAGTCCTTC. Encoded protein: CASSFMEAGSGGNEQSF.

This chain joins TRBV7-9 and TRBJ1-4, with 8 nucleotides matching TRBD1. Losses at the gene ends were 4 bases for V and 2 bases for J; bases not matched to a gene: 3. This CDR3 region has 15 residues. Germline V gene sequence: CDR1 SEHNR, CDR2 FQNEAQ (reference sequence). The CDR3 DNA reads as TGTGCCAGCAGCTCTTACAGGGGGACTAATGAAAAACTGTTTTTT. It encodes CASSSYRGTNEKLFF.

This clonotype has at least ten counts. The chain employs TRBV12-5 and TRBJ1-5; D remains ambiguous. The CDR3 extends over 17 amino acids. Trimming pared 1 base from V and 2 bases from J, leaving 15 bases between. CDR1 is LGHNT and CDR2 is FRNRAP in the germline V gene. For the CDR3, the DNA is TGTGCTAGTGGTTTGGGGTACCTCGGCGCCGGCAATCAGCCCCAGCATTTT. Translation gives CASGLGYLGAGNQPQHF.

This clonotype was seen at least ten times. The rearrangement joins TRBV20-1 to TRBJ1-1; TRBD1 might be the D (5 bases). Germline CDR1 reads DFQATT; CDR2 reads SNEGSKA (reference sequence). V lost 3 bases to trimming and J lost 5 bases, with 16 bases between them. The CDR3 runs to 14 residues. Here the CDR3 reads CSASIPGIVTEAFF. CDR3 bases: TGCAGTGCTAGTATTCCAGGGATTGTAACTGAAGCTTTCTTT.

In the case of this clonotype: A far larger clone is one nucleotide away, so this likely arose from a read error. V usage is TRBV7-9 and J usage is TRBJ2-7; 10 bases align to TRBD2. Trimming at V came to 5 bases and at J to 7 bases, leaving 26 bases not matched to a gene. Germline-derived CDR1 and CDR2 are SEHNR and FQNEAQ (reference sequence). The CDR3 consists of 20 residues. CDR3 sequence (DNA): TGTGCCAGCAGCGAATGGGGTAAGGCTAGCGGGGGCCTCTCCTACAATGAGCAGTACTTC. The encoded protein is CASSEWGKASGGLSYNEQYF.

About this clonotype itself: This likely came from a read error, as a far larger clone is one base away. V usage is TRBV4-2 and J usage is TRBJ1-5, with 10 bases identical to TRBD1. Germline CDR1 reads LGHNA; CDR2 reads YNFKEQ. V trimming: 3 bases; J trimming: 5 bases; junction bases outside the gene matches: 4. CDR3 size: 15 residues. DNA for the CDR3: TGTGCCAGCAGCCACGGGACAGGGGCGGATCAGCCCCAGCATTTT. The encoded protein is CASSHGTGADQPQHF.

This clonotype appeared many times. The CDR3 loop reads CASSPGRVYEQYF. For the CDR3, the DNA is TGTGCCAGCAGTCCTGGACGGGTCTACGAGCAGTACTTC. The rearrangement joins TRBV12-3 or TRBV12-4 to TRBJ2-7; no firm D call. This CDR3 spans 13 amino acids. The V gene lost 5 bases and the J gene lost 3 bases, with 11 bases spanning the gap.

This clonotype showed up many times. This CDR3 reads CASSPPGTSGNTIYF. DNA of the CDR3: TGTGCCAGCTCACCACCAGGGACCTCTGGAAACACCATATATTTT. J is TRBJ1-3 and V is TRBV18, with D possibly being TRBD1 (5 bases). Trimming took 0 bases from V and 0 from J, leaving 6 bases between them. The CDR3 totals 15 residues. Germline values: CDR1 KGHSH, CDR2 LQKENI.

This clonotype has only a few counts. The rearrangement joins TRBV5-8 to TRBJ1-6; D may be TRBD1 (5 bases). Germline CDR1 reads SGHTS; CDR2 reads YDEGEE. This CDR3 is 15 amino acids long. The V end was cut by 2 bases, the J end by 5 bases, with 11 bases between. CDR3 bases: TGTGCCAGCAGCTTTTTGGCAGGGAATAATTCACCCCTCCACTTT. Residues: CASSFLAGNNSPLHF.

CDR3 sequence reads: CASSIPGLAGERDTQYF. CDR3 DNA: TGTGCCAGTAGTATCCCCGGACTAGCGGGGGAACGGGATACGCAGTATTTT. The genes are TRBV19 and TRBJ2-3, with 13 bases identical to TRBD2. Germline lookup yields CDR1 LNHDA and CDR2 SQIVND (reference sequence). CDR3 size: 17 residues. J was trimmed by 6 bases and V by 3 bases; bases with no gene match: 9.

This clonotype was counted many times. The chain employs TRBV6-1 and TRBJ1-1, with no clear D. Germline-derived CDR1 and CDR2 are MNHNS and SASEGT. V was pared by 6 bases and J by 6 bases, with 17 bases between. CDR3 length: 14 amino acids. CDR3: CASSYFSRGSEAFF. The CDR3 DNA reads TGTGCCAGCAGCTATTTTTCCCGCGGATCTGAAGCTTTCTTT.

This clonotype was seen at least ten times. The rearrangement joins TRBV27 to TRBJ2-3; tentatively, D is TRBD2 (6 bases). V shed 5 bases and J shed 1 base, with 10 bases lying between them. In germline, CDR1 is MNHEY, CDR2 SMNVEV (reference sequence). This CDR3 spans 14 amino acids. In nucleotides, the CDR3 is TGTGCCAGCAGTCGGCCGGGGGGCACAGATACGCAGTATTTT. This sequence encodes CASSRPGGTDTQYF.